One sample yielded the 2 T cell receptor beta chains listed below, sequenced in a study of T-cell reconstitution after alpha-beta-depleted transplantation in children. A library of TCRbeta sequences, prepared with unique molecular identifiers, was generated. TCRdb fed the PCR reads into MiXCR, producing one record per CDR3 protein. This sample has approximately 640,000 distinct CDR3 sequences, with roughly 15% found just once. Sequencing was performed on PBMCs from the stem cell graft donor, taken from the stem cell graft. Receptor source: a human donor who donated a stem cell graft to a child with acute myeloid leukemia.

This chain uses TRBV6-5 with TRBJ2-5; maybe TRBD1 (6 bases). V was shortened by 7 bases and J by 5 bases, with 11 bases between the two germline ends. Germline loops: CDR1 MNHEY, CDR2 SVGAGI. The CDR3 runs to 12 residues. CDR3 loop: CASTKRGETQYF. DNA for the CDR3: TGTGCCAGCACCAAGAGGGGGGAGACCCAGTACTTC.

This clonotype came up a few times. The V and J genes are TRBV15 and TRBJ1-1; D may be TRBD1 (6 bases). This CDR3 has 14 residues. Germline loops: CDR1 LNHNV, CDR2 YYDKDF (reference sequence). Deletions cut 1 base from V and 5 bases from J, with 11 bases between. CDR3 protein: CATSRAGQRTEAFF. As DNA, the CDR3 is TGTGCCACCAGCAGAGCCGGACAGAGGACTGAAGCTTTCTTT.